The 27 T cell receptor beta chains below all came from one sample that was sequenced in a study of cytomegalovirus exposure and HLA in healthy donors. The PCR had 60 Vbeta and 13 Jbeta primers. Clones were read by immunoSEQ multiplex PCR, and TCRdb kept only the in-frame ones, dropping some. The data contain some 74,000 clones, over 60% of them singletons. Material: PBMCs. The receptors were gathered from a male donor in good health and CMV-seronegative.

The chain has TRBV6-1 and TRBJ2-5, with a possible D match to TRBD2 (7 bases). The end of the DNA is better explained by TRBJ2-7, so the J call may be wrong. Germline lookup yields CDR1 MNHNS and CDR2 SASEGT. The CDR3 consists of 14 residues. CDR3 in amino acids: CASSGLGGPYEQYF. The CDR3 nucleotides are TGTGCCAGCAGTGGACTGGGGGGGCCTTACGAGCAGTACTTC.

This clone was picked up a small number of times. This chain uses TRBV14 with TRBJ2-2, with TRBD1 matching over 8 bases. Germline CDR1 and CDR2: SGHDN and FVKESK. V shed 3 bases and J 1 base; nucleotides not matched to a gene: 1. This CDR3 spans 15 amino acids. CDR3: CASSQGTGNTGELFF. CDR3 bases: TGTGCCAGCAGCCAGGGGACAGGGAACACCGGGGAGCTGTTTTTT.

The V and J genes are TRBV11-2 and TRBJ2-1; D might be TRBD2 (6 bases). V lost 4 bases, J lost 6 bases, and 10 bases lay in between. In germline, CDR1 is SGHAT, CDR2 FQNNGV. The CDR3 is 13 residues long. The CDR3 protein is CASSSFGSNEQFF. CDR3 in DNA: TGTGCCAGCAGCTCCTTCGGGAGCAATGAGCAGTTCTTC.

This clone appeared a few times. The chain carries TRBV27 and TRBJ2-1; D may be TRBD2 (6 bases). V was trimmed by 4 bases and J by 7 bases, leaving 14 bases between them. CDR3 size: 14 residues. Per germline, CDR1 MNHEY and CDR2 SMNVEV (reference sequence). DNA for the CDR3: TGTGCCAGCAGTTGGTCGGGAGTGGGTAATGAGCAGTTCTTC. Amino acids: CASSWSGVGNEQFF.

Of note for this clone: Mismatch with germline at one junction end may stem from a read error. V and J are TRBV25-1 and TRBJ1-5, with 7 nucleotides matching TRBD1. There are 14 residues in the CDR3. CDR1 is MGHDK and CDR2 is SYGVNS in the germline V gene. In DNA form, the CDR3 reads TGTGCCAGCAGTGACGCAGGGGGTGTAGGGCCCCAGAATTTT. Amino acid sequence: CASSDAGGVGPQNF.

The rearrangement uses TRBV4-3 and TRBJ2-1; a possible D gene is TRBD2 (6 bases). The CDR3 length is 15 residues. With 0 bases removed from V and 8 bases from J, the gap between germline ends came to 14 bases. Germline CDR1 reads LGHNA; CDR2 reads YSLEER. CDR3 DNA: TGCGCCAGCAGCCAAGAGGGCCGGGACTTCGATGAGCAGTTCTTC. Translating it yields CASSQEGRDFDEQFF.

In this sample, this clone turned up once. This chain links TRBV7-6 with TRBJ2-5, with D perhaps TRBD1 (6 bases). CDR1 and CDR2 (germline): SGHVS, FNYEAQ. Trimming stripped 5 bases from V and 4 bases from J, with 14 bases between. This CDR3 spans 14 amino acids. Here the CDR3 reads CASSNQGQLETQYF. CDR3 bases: TGTGCCAGCAGCAACCAGGGGCAGCTAGAGACCCAGTACTTC.

Here the CDR3 DNA reads TGTGCCAGCAGACCTCCGGGACAGACCACCGGGGAGCTGTTTTTT. Its protein is CASRPPGQTTGELFF. V and J are TRBV6-5 and TRBJ2-2; TRBD1 matches at 7 bases. The CDR3 totals 15 residues. Losses at the gene ends were 6 bases for V and 4 bases for J; bases not matched to a gene: 8. Germline V lookup: CDR1 MNHEY, CDR2 SVGAGI.

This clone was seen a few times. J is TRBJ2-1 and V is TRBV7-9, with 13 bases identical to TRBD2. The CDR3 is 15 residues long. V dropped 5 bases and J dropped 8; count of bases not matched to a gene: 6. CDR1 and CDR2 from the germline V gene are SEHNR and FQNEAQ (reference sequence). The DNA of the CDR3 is TGTGCCAGCAGCAGGACTAGCGGGAGTCGGGATGAGCAGTTCTTC. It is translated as CASSRTSGSRDEQFF.

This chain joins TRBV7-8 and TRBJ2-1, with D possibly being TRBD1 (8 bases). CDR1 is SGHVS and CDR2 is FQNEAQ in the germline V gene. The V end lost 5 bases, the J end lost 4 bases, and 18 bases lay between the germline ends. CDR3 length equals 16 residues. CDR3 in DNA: TGTGCCAGCAGCGAGAGGGAGGGACAGGCTTACAATGAGCAGTTCTTC. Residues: CASSEREGQAYNEQFF.

CDR3 nucleotides: TGTGCCAGCAGCGTAGACGGGACACGGGGTCAAAACACCATATATTTT. Its translation: CASSVDGTRGQNTIYF. This sequence joins TRBV9 and TRBJ1-3, with D perhaps matching TRBD1 (6 bases). The germline V gene has CDR1 SGDLS and CDR2 YYNGEE. The V and J ends lost 0 bases and 6 bases respectively, with 16 bases between them. The CDR3 runs to 16 residues.

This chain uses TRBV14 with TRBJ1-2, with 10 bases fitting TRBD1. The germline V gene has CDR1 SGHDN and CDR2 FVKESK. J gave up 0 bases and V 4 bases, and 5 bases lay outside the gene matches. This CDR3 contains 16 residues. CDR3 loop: CASSPGQGEPNYGYTF. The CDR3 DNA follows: TGTGCCAGCAGCCCCGGACAGGGGGAACCTAACTATGGCTACACCTTC.

CDR3 region: CASSPDPGTANYGYTF. The DNA of the CDR3 is TGTGCCAGCAGTCCGGACCCCGGGACAGCCAACTATGGCTACACCTTC. This rearrangement joins TRBV27 to TRBJ1-2; TRBD1 aligns across 7 bases. Per germline, CDR1 MNHEY and CDR2 SMNVEV (reference sequence). The CDR3 sequence is 16 residues long. V lost 5 bases to trimming and J lost 2 bases; unmatched junction nucleotides: 11.

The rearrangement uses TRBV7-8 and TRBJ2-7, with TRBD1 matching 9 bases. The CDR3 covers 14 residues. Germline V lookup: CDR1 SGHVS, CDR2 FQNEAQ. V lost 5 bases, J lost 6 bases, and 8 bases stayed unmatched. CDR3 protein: CASSPGGTGSEQYF. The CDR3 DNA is TGTGCCAGCAGCCCAGGGGGGACAGGGTCCGAGCAGTACTTC.

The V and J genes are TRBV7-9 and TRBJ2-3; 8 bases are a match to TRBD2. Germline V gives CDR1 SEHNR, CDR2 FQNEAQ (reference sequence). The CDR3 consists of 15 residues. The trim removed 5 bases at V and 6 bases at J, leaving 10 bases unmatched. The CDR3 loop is CASSPPTSEGDTQYF. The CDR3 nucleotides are TGTGCCAGCAGCCCCCCGACTAGCGAGGGGGATACGCAGTATTTT.

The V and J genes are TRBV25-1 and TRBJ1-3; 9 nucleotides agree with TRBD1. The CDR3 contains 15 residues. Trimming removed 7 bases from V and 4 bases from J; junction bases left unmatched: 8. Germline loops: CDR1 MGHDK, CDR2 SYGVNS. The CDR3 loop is CASTQTGTGGNTIYF. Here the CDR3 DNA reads TGTGCCAGCACCCAAACCGGGACAGGGGGAAACACCATATATTTT. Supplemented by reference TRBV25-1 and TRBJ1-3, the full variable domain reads EADIYQTPRYLVIGTGKKITLECSQTMGHDKMYWYQQDPGMELHLIHYSYGVNSTEKGDLSSESTVSRIRTEHFPLTLESARPSHTSQYLCASTQTGTGGNTIYFGEGSWLTVV.

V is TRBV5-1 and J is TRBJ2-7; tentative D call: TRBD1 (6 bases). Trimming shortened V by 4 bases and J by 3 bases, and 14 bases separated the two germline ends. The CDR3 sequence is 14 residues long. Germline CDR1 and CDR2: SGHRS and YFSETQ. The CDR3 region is CASSQGLGVYEQYF. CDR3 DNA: TGCGCCAGCAGCCAGGGGTTGGGGGTCTACGAGCAGTACTTC. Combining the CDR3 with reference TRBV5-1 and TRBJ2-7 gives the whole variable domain KAGVTQTPRYLIKTRGQQVTLSCSPISGHRSVSWYQQTPGQGLQFLFEYFSETQRNKGNFPGRFSGRQFSNSRSEMNVSTLELGDSALYLCASSQGLGVYEQYFGPGTRLTVT.

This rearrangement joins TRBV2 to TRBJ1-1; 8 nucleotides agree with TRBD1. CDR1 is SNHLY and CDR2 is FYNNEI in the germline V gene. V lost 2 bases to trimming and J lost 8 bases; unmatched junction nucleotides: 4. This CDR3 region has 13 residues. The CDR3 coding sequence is TGTGCCAGCAGTGAAACGACAGGGGAGGAAGCTTTCTTT. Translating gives CASSETTGEEAFF.

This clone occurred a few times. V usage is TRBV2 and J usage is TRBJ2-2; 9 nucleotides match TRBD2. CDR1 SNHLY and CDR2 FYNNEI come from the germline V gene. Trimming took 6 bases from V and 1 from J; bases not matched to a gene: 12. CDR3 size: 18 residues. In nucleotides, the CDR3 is TGTGCCAGCAGCCAAAAGGGTGGTAGCGGGGGGAACACCGGGGAGCTGTTTTTT. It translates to CASSQKGGSGGNTGELFF.

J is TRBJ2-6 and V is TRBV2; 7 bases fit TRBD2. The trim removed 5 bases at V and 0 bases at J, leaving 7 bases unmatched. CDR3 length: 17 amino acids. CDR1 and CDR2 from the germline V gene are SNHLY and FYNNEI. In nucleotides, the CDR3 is TGTGCCAGCAGTTGGGGGGGTGGAGGCTCTGGGGCCAACGTCCTGACTTTC. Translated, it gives CASSWGGGGSGANVLTF.

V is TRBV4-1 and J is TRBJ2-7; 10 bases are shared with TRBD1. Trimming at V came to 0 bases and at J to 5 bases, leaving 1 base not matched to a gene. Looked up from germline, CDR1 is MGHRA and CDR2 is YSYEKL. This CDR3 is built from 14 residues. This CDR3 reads CASSQETGGHEQYF. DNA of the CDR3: TGCGCCAGCAGCCAAGAGACAGGGGGCCACGAGCAGTACTTC.

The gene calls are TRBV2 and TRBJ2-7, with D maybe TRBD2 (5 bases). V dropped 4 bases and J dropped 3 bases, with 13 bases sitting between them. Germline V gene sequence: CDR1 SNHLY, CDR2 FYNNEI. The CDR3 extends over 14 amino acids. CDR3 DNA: TGTGCCAGCAGTGTCCCAGACGAGGGCTACGAGCAGTACTTC. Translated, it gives CASSVPDEGYEQYF.

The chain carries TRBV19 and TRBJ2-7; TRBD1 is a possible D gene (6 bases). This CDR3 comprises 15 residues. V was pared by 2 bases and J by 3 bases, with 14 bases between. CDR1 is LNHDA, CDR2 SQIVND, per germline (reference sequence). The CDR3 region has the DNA TGTGCCAGTAGTATACTTGGGCAGGGGATCTACGAGCAGTACTTC. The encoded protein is CASSILGQGIYEQYF.

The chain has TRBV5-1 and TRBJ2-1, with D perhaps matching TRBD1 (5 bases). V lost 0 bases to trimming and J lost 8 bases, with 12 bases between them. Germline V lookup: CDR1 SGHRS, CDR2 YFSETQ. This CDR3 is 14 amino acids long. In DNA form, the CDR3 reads TGCGCCAGCAGCTTGGGGGCAGGGTTTCATGAGCAGTTCTTC. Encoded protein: CASSLGAGFHEQFF.

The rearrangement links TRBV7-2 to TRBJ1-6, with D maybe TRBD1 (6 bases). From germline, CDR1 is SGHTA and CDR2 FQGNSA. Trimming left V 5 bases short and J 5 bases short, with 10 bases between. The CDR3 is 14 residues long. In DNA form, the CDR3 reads TGTGCCAGCAGCCTAAGGACAGATAATTCACCCCTCCACTTT. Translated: CASSLRTDNSPLHF.

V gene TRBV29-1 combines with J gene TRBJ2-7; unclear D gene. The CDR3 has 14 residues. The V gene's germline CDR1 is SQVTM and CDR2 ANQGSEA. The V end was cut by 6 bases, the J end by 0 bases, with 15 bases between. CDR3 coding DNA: TGCAGCGTCGCCTTAGCCGTAAGCTCCTACGAGCAGTACTTC. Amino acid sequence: CSVALAVSSYEQYF.

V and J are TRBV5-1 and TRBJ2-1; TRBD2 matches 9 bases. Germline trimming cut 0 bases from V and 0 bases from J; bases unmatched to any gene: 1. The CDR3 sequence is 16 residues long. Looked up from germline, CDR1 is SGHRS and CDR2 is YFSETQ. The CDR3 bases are TGCGCCAGCAGCTTGGGACTAGCGGTCTCCTACAATGAGCAGTTCTTC. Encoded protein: CASSLGLAVSYNEQFF.